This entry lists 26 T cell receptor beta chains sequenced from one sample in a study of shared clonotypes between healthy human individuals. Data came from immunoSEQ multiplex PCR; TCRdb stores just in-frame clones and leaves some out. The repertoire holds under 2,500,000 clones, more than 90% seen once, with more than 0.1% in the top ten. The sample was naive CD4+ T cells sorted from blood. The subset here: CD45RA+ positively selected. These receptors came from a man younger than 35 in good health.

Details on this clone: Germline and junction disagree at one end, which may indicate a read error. The CDR3: CASSSGTSGYYEQFF. The CDR3 nucleotides read TGTGCCAGCAGTTCAGGGACTAGCGGCTACTATGAGCAGTTCTTC. V and J are TRBV28 and TRBJ2-1; 11 nucleotides line up with TRBD2. The germline V gene encodes CDR1 MDHEN and CDR2 SYDVKM. The CDR3 contains 15 residues.

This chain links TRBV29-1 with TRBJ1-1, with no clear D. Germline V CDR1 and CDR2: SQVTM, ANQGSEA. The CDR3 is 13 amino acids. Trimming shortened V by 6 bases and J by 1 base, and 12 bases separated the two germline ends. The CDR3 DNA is TGCAGCGTGCAACAGAGTCAGAACACTGAAGCTTTCTTT. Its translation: CSVQQSQNTEAFF.

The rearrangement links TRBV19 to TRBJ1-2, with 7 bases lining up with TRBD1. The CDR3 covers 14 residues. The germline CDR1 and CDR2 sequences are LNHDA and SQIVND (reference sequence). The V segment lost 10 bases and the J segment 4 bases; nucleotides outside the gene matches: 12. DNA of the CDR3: TGTGCCACTGTGACAGGGCGTGGGCCCTATGGCTACACCTTC. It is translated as CATVTGRGPYGYTF.

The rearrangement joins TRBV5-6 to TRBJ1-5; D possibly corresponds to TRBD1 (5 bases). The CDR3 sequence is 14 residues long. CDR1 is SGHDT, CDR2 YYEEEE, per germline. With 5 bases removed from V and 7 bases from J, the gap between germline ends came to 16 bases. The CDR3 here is CASRLEGSRQPQHF. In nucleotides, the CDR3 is TGTGCCAGCAGACTGGAGGGGTCGCGGCAGCCCCAGCATTTT. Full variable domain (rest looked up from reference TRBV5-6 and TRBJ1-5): DAGVTQSPTHLIKTRGQQVTLRCSPKSGHDTVSWYQQALGQGPQFIFQYYEEEERQRGNFPDRFSGHQFPNYSSELNVNALLLGDSALYLCASRLEGSRQPQHFGDGTRLSIL.

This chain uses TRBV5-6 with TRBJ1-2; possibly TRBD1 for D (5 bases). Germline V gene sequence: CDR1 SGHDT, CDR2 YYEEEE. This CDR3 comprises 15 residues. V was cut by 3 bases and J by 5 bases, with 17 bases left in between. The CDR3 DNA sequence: TGTGCCAGCAGCTCCCCGGGGACGGGACTTTATGGCTACACCTTC. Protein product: CASSSPGTGLYGYTF. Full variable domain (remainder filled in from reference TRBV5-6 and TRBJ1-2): DAGVTQSPTHLIKTRGQQVTLRCSPKSGHDTVSWYQQALGQGPQFIFQYYEEEERQRGNFPDRFSGHQFPNYSSELNVNALLLGDSALYLCASSSPGTGLYGYTFGSGTRLTVV.

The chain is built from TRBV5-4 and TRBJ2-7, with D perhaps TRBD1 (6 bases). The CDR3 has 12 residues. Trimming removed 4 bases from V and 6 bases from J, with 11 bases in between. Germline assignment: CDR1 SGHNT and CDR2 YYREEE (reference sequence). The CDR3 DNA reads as TGTGCCAGCAGCCAACAGGGATTCGAGCAGTACTTC. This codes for CASSQQGFEQYF.

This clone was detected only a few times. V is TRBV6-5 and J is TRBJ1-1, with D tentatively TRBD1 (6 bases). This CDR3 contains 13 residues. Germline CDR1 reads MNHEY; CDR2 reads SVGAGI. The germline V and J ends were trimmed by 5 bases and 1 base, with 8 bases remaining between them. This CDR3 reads CASSTTGNTEAFF. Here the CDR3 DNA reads TGTGCCAGCAGTACGACAGGGAACACTGAAGCTTTCTTT.

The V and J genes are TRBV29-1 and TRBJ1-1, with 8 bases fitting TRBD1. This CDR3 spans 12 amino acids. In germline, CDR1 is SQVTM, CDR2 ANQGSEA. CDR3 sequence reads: CGYRGKNTEAFF. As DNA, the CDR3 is TGCGGTTACAGGGGGAAGAACACTGAAGCTTTCTTT.

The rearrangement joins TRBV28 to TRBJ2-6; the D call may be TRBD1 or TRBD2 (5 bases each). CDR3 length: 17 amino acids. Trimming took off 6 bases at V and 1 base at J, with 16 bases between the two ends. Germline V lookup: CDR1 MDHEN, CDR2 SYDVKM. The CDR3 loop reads CASSPKPGRSGANVLTF. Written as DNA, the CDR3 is TGTGCCAGCAGCCCAAAGCCGGGACGGTCTGGGGCCAACGTCCTGACTTTC.

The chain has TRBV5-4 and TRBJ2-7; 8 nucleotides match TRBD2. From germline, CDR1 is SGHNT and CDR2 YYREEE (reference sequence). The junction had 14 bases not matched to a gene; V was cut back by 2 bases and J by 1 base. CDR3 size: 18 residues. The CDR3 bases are TGTGCCAGCAGCTTCAGGGCACTAGGAACTAGCGGTTCCTACGAGCAGTACTTC. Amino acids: CASSFRALGTSGSYEQYF.

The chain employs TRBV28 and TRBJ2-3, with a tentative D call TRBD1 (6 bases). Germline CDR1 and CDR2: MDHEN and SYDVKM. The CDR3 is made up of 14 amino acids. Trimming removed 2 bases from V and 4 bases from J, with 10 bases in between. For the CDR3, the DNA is TGTGCCAGCAGTTTAGGACAGTTCTCAGATACGCAGTATTTT. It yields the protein CASSLGQFSDTQYF.

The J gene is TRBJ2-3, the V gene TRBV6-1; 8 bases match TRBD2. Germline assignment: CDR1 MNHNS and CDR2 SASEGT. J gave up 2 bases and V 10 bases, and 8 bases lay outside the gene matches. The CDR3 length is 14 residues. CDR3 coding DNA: TGTGCCACCGTAGGGACTAGACACACAGATACGCAGTATTTT. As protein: CATVGTRHTDTQYF.

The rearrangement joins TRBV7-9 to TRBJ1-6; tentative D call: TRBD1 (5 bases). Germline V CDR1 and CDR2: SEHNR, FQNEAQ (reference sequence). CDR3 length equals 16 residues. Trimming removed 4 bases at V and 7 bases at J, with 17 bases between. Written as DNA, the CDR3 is TGTGCCAGCAGCTCCCCGCGGGGCGACTTAAATTCACCCCTCCACTTT. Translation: CASSSPRGDLNSPLHF.

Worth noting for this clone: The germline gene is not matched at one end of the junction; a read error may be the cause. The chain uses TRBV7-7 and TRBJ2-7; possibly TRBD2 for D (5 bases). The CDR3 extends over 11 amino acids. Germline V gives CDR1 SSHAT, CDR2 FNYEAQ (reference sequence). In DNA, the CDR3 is TGTGCTAGCAGCTCAGGACTCGAGCAGTACTTC. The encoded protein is CASSSGLEQYF.

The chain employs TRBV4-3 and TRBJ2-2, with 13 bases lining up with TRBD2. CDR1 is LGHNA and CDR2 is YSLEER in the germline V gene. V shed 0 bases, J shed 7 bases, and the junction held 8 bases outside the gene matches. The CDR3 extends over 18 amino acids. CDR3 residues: CASSQDLTSGRADGELFF. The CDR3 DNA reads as TGCGCCAGCAGCCAAGACTTAACTAGCGGGAGGGCCGACGGGGAGCTGTTTTTT.

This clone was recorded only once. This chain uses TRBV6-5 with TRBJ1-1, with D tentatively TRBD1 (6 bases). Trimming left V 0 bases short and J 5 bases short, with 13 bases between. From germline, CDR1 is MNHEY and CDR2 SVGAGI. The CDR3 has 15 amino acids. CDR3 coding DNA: TGTGCCAGCAGTTACTCACAGGGTTCGAAAACTGAAGCTTTCTTT. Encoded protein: CASSYSQGSKTEAFF.

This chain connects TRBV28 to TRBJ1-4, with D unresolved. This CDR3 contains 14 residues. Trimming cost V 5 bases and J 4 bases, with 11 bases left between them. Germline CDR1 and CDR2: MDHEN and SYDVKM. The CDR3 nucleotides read TGTGCCAGCAGTCCCAGCGACCTTAATGAAAAACTGTTTTTT. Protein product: CASSPSDLNEKLFF. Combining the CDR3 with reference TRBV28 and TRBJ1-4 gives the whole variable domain DVKVTQSSRYLVKRTGEKVFLECVQDMDHENMFWYRQDPGLGLRLIYFSYDVKMKEKGDIPEGYSVSREKKERFSLILESASTNQTSMYLCASSPSDLNEKLFFGSGTQLSVL.

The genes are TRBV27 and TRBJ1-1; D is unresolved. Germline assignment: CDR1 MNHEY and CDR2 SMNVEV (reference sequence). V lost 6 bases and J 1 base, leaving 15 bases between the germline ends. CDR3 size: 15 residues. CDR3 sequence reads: CASRDYRGSNTEAFF. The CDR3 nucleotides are TGTGCCAGCAGGGATTATCGGGGTTCGAACACTGAAGCTTTCTTT.

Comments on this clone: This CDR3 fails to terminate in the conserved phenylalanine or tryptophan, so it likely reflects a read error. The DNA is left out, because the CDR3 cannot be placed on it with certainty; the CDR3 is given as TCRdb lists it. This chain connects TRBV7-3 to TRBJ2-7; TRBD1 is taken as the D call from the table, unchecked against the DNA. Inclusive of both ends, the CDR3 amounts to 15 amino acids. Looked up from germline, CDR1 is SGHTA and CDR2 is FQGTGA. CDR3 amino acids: CASSSRITRDTLWSD.

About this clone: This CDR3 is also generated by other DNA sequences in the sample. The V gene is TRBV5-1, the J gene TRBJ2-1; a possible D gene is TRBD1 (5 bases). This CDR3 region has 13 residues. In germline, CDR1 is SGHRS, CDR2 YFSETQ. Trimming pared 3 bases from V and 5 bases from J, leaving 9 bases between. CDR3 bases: TGCGCCAGCAGCTCGGACAATGACAATGAGCAGTTCTTC. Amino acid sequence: CASSSDNDNEQFF.

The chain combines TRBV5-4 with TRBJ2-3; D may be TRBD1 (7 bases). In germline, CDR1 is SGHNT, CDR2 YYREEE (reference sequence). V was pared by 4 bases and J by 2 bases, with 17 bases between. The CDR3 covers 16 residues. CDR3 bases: TGTGCCAGCAGCAAAGCAGGGGGACTGAACACAGATACGCAGTATTTT. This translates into CASSKAGGLNTDTQYF.

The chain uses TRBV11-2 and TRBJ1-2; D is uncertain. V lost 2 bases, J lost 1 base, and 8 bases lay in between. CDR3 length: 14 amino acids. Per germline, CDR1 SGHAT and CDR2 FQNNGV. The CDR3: CASSLLGNNYGYTF. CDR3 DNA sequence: TGTGCCAGCAGCTTACTGGGGAATAACTATGGCTACACCTTC.

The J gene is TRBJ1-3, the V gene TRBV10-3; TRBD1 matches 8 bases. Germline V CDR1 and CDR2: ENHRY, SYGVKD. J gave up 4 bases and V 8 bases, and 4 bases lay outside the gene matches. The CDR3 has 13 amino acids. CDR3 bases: TGTGCCATCGGACAGGGATCGGGAAACACCATATATTTT. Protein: CAIGQGSGNTIYF.

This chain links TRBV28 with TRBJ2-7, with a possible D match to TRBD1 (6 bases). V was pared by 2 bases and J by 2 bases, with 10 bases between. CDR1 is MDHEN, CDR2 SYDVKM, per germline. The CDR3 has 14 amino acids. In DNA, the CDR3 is TGTGCCAGCAGTTTACTAGACAGGCCCTACGAGCAGTACTTC. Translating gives CASSLLDRPYEQYF. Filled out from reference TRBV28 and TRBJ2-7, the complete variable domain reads DVKVTQSSRYLVKRTGEKVFLECVQDMDHENMFWYRQDPGLGLRLIYFSYDVKMKEKGDIPEGYSVSREKKERFSLILESASTNQTSMYLCASSLLDRPYEQYFGPGTRLTVT.

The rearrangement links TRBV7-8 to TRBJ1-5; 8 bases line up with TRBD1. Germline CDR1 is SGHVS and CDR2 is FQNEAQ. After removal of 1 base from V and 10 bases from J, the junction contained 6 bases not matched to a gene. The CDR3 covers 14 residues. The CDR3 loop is CASSLVDRDLPQHF. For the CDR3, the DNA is TGTGCCAGCAGCTTAGTGGACAGGGACTTACCCCAGCATTTT.

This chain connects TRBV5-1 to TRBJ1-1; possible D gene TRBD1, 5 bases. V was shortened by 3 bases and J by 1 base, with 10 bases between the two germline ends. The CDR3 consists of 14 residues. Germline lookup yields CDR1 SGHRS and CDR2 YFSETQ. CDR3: CASSSVGGNTEAFF. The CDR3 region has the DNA TGCGCCAGCAGCTCGGTGGGGGGGAACACTGAAGCTTTCTTT.